Sequencing of this T cell receptor beta chain was carried out in a study of blood T cell repertoires in COVID-19. This CDR3 has 12 amino acids. Losses at the gene ends were 5 bases for V and 8 bases for J; bases not matched to a gene: 3. Germline V CDR1 and CDR2: SGHVS, FQNEAQ. The repertoire was sequenced with immunoSEQ multiplex PCR; TCRdb's copy has only in-frame clones and lacks some. The table lists 13,000 or so clones, 83% of them singletons. Sequencing was performed on peripheral blood. This clonotype was obtained from a man aged 40-49 years with active or convalescent COVID-19. The V and J genes are TRBV7-8 and TRBJ2-1; 7 nucleotides match TRBD1. CDR3 sequence reads: CASSPTGYEQFF. In DNA form, the CDR3 reads TGTGCCAGCAGCCCGACAGGGTATGAGCAGTTCTTC.